The sequence of this T cell receptor (beta chain) was determined in a study of shared clonotypes between healthy human individuals (dated by TCRdb to the early 2020s). Broadly, across the study: The cohort comprised a couple of women and three men aged 18 to 49 years. Blood TCR repertoires of about 5 healthy adults were deeply sequenced to estimate repertoire size and the extent of clonotype sharing between individuals. Different laboratories and diverse techniques were used to prepare libraries and sequence TCR repertoires, to increase sequencing depth and limit assay-specific biases. For each donor, CD4 naive and CD4 memory were each given three plates, CD8 naive was given two plates, and CD8 memory was given one plate. Per donor, leukapheresis produced somewhere between about 0.94 and 8.9 billion PBMCs. General conclusions and limits of the study: When a few donors were compared, the shared fraction of clonotypes was roughly 4.8% for naive CD4, over 3% for naive CD8, roughly 2.3% for memory CD4, and 0.4% for memory CD8. Naive subsets generally had larger estimated clonotype richness than memory subsets. The genetic and exposure-history diversity represented was limited by the small number of donors. Sampling was restricted to blood, and TCR repertoires in tissue are likely to differ from TCR repertoires in blood. Pairwise subsampling indicated that sequencing depth was expected to affect the degree of clonotype sharing among donors. Compared with non-shared clonotypes, clonotypes shared by all four sorted-subset donors had higher generation probabilities. Even with the large sequencing depth, rarefaction of the sorted-subset datasets indicated that sequencing was incomplete.

Concerning this clone: Its antigen is still unknown. No quality values exist for individual bases; no much larger clone is one base distant.

Using the deep immunoSEQ assay, TCR CDR3 regions were amplified from genomic DNA by multiplex PCR. Genomic DNA extracted from each cell subset was distributed evenly over all wells of several immunoSEQ 96-well plates, and each plate served as one replicate. Each replicate PCR for sorted subsets received around 200 ng genomic DNA, equal to roughly 33,000 T cell genomes. The purified libraries were quantified using a Qubit 3.0 fluorometer, sized with a Bioanalyzer 2100, and then quantified again using the KAPA Library Quantification kit. A separate single-read 150-cycle Illumina NextSeq 550 flow cell was used to sequence each immunoSEQ 96-well plate. The study's processing was this. Because the immunoSEQ output included only junctional sequences and no quality scores, the filtering could not be the same as the filtering used for full-length reads. To assign V/J genes and CDR3, sequences were annotated using PyIR, a Python wrapper for IgBLAST v1.9, with IMGT germline references. Any read was removed if the V/J assignment was weak (E-value above 1e-6), the CDR3 was missing, or the read contained stop codons, out-of-frame junctions, or ambiguous translated residues. V3J clonotypes were defined as sequences sharing an identical inferred V gene, J gene, and CDR3 amino acid sequence. To compute the percentage overlap between repertoires, the number of shared unique clonotypes was divided by the size of the smaller repertoire. Three approaches were used to assess repertoire richness: RTK rarefaction, the Chao1 estimator, and Recon v2.1 estimates of unobserved clonotypes. OLGA was used to compute generation probabilities for all TCRbeta clonotypes that the gDNA method yielded from four donors. Entries here come from immuneACCESS through TCRdb and include only in-frame sequences with V and J called. Some clones fail to appear in such tables; in the studies checked, an unresolved V gene covers under half of the shortfall, and the cause of the remainder is unknown. V and J calls and clone size come straight from that table; D and trimming were deduced from the DNA. The sample table shows about 960,000 clones, and over 75% are seen once. Of the sample, roughly 1.5% falls within the top ten clones.

The donors were healthy, HIV-negative adults who had no recently reported acute infections or vaccinations. Every donor was a Caucasian adult living in Nashville, Tennessee, USA. Magnetic negative selection was used to enrich CD4+ T cells, after which naive cells were positively selected on CD45RA and the negative fraction became the memory subset. Blood was obtained by leukapheresis, after which PBMCs were separated by Ficoll-Histopaque density gradient centrifugation and cryopreserved in liquid nitrogen vapor phase. Analytical flow cytometry was used to check the purity and quantity of every magnetically sorted T cell population. Genomic DNA was isolated from each sorted fraction and quantified by UV absorbance on a Nanodrop 2000c. Looking up the germline V gene yields CDR1 SGHRS and CDR2 YFSETQ. Including cysteine and phenylalanine, the CDR3 has 16 amino acids. Here the CDR3 DNA is all that survives: 48 bases in frame from base 1. Germline trimming amounts to 4 bases on V and 0 bases on J, with 7 as the count of junction bases outside the gene matches.

The source of this sequence is a man between 18 and 29 years old in good health. This chain is built from TRBV5-1 and TRBJ1-2; 9 central nucleotides agree with TRBD1. The sample consisted of memory CD4+ T cells sorted from blood. The intended sense of this specimen's cell subset or site label: CD45RA-negative fraction. CDR3 loop: CASSPGQGKANYGYTF. The base sequence is TGCGCCAGCAGCCCGGGACAGGGCAAGGCTAACTATGGCTACACCTTC.